The 24 T cell receptor beta chains listed next were all sequenced from one sample in a study of cytomegalovirus exposure and HLA in healthy donors. Only in-frame clones appear in the TCRdb table, and some are missing; sequencing was by immunoSEQ multiplex PCR. The sample records some 130,000 clones, approximately 92% being singletons. The sample comprised PBMCs. These receptors originate from a woman in her late teens or twenties in good health and CMV-seronegative.

This chain joins TRBV2 and TRBJ1-2, with 8 bases fitting TRBD1. The CDR3 has 14 residues. V lost 3 bases and J lost 3; bases outside the gene matches: 3. Germline CDR1 and CDR2: SNHLY and FYNNEI. CDR3 bases: TGTGCCAGCAGTGAGTCAGGGGGCCACTATGGCTACACCTTC. It encodes CASSESGGHYGYTF. The full variable domain, with the rest looked up from reference TRBV2 and TRBJ1-2, is EPEVTQTPSHQVTQMGQEVILRCVPISNHLYFYWYRQILGQKVEFLVSFYNNEISEKSEIFDDQFSVERPDGSNFTLKIRSTKLEDSAMYFCASSESGGHYGYTFGSGTRLTVV.

The V call is TRBV29-1, the J call TRBJ1-1; D is perhaps TRBD1 (6 bases). In germline, CDR1 is SQVTM, CDR2 ANQGSEA. The V end lost 6 bases, the J end lost 1 base, and 6 bases lay between the germline ends. The CDR3 consists of 11 residues. CDR3 residues: CSVDRNTEAFF. In nucleotides, the CDR3 is TGCAGCGTGGACAGGAACACTGAAGCTTTCTTT.

The chain joins TRBV5-1 to TRBJ2-7; a possible D gene is TRBD1 (6 bases). Between the trimmed V and J ends, which lost 4 bases and 3 bases, there was a span of 8 bases. CDR1 and CDR2 from the germline V gene are SGHRS and YFSETQ. The CDR3 spans 12 residues. This chain's CDR3 is CASSIQGYEQYF. In DNA, the CDR3 is TGCGCCAGCAGCATACAGGGCTACGAGCAGTACTTC.

V usage is TRBV7-2 and J usage is TRBJ1-1; no clear D. The V gene lost 5 bases and the J gene lost 2 bases, with 15 bases spanning the gap. CDR1 SGHTA and CDR2 FQGNSA come from the germline V gene. This CDR3 has 15 amino acids. The CDR3: CASSLNRQANTEAFF. The CDR3 DNA reads TGTGCCAGCAGCCTCAATCGGCAGGCTAACACTGAAGCTTTCTTT.

This clone appeared once. The chain has TRBV5-4 and TRBJ1-1; D is uncertain. The V gene's germline CDR1 is SGHNT and CDR2 YYREEE (reference sequence). V was clipped by 4 bases and J by 0 bases, with 10 bases between them. This CDR3 contains 14 residues. The CDR3 region has the DNA TGTGCCAGCAGCCTGTCAGTTATGAACACTGAAGCTTTCTTT. Encoded protein: CASSLSVMNTEAFF.

V is TRBV5-1 and J is TRBJ2-5; maybe TRBD1 (7 bases). The length of the CDR3 is 13 residues. V gave up 7 bases and J gave up 5 bases, with 15 bases separating them. Germline loops: CDR1 SGHRS, CDR2 YFSETQ. CDR3 region: CASETGAGETQYF. In DNA, the CDR3 is TGCGCCAGCGAAACAGGGGCGGGGGAGACCCAGTACTTC.

The V and J genes are TRBV19 and TRBJ1-6; D not certain. Trimming pared 7 bases from V and 3 bases from J, leaving 7 bases between. CDR1 and CDR2 (germline): LNHDA, SQIVND (reference sequence). This CDR3 is built from 13 residues. CDR3: CASTEVYNSPLHF. In DNA form, the CDR3 reads TGTGCCAGTACGGAGGTCTATAATTCACCCCTCCACTTT.

The gene calls are TRBV11-2 and TRBJ1-4; D is ambiguous. Trimming pared 1 base from V and 8 bases from J, leaving 8 bases between. Germline CDR1 reads SGHAT; CDR2 reads FQNNGV. The CDR3 covers 13 residues. CDR3 region: CASSLVHSEKLFF. For the CDR3, the DNA is TGTGCCAGCAGCTTAGTACACAGCGAAAAACTGTTTTTT.

V and J are TRBV7-8 and TRBJ2-1; TRBD2 agrees at 8 bases. CDR1 and CDR2 (germline): SGHVS, FQNEAQ. This CDR3 is 17 amino acids long. V shed 7 bases and J 14 bases; nucleotides not matched to a gene: 25. As DNA, the CDR3 is TGTGCCAGCACCCGCCGTGGGTTGCGGGGGGAAGTAGCATTCAAGTTCTTC. Translation: CASTRRGLRGEVAFKFF.

The J gene is TRBJ1-2, the V gene TRBV27; TRBD1 agrees at 7 bases. Germline V gives CDR1 MNHEY, CDR2 SMNVEV (reference sequence). J lost 4 bases, V lost 0 bases, and 8 bases had no gene match. The CDR3 consists of 16 residues. The CDR3 nucleotides read TGTGCCAGCAGTTTATCCCAAGGGGGCCGCGGCTATGGCTACACCTTC. Its translation is CASSLSQGGRGYGYTF.

V and J are TRBV4-1 and TRBJ2-3, with 7 nucleotides matching TRBD2. With V trimmed by 0 bases and J by 5 bases, 2 bases remained unmatched. This CDR3 region has 14 residues. Germline V gene data show CDR1 as MGHRA and CDR2 as YSYEKL. The CDR3 DNA reads TGCGCCAGCAGCCAAGAAATAGCGGGAGATACGCAGTATTTT. This sequence encodes CASSQEIAGDTQYF.

The V gene is TRBV6-5, the J gene TRBJ1-4; 8 bases fit TRBD1. CDR1 is MNHEY, CDR2 SVGAGI, per germline. V trimming: 0 bases; J trimming: 8 bases; junction bases outside the gene matches: 5. The length of the CDR3 is 15 residues. CDR3 sequence: CASSYSGQGKEKLFF. The CDR3 nucleotides are TGTGCCAGCAGTTACTCCGGACAGGGAAAGGAAAAACTGTTTTTT.

The V call is TRBV5-6, the J call TRBJ1-4; 7 bases are shared with TRBD1. The CDR3 sequence is 16 residues long. V gave up 2 bases and J gave up 5 bases; unmatched junction bases: 9. Per germline, CDR1 SGHDT and CDR2 YYEEEE. Written as DNA, the CDR3 is TGTGCCAGCAGCTTTGGGGAGACAGGGCTCAATGAAAAACTGTTTTTT. Translation gives CASSFGETGLNEKLFF. Looking up the rest from reference TRBV5-6 and TRBJ1-4 gives the full variable domain: DAGVTQSPTHLIKTRGQQVTLRCSPKSGHDTVSWYQQALGQGPQFIFQYYEEEERQRGNFPDRFSGHQFPNYSSELNVNALLLGDSALYLCASSFGETGLNEKLFFGSGTQLSVL.

The chain links TRBV4-2 to TRBJ2-2; 10 nucleotides line up with TRBD1. Germline loops: CDR1 LGHNA, CDR2 YNFKEQ. Unmatched junction bases numbered 12, after V lost 2 bases and J lost 6 bases. The CDR3 spans 18 residues. DNA for the CDR3: TGTGCCAGCAGCCAATCCTGGGTCGGGACAGGGGTAGCCGGGGAGCTGTTTTTT. Translating gives CASSQSWVGTGVAGELFF.

In regard to this clone: The junction and the germline gene differ at one end; a read error may be behind it. The V call is TRBV6-5, the J call TRBJ2-7; D is possibly TRBD2 (5 bases). This CDR3 is 12 amino acids long. CDR1 and CDR2 from the germline V gene are MNHEY and SVGAGI. The CDR3 DNA follows: TGTGCCACCAGTCGGGGCTCCTACGAGCAGTACTTC. Its translation is CATSRGSYEQYF.

V gene TRBV15 combines with J gene TRBJ2-7; 9 nucleotides agree with TRBD1. CDR3 length equals 15 residues. With 4 bases clipped from V and 2 bases from J, the junction kept 6 bases outside the gene matches. The germline V gene has CDR1 LNHNV and CDR2 YYDKDF (reference sequence). The CDR3 DNA sequence: TGTGCCACCAGCAACAGGGGGCAAGGGACCTACGAGCAGTACTTC. It encodes CATSNRGQGTYEQYF.

The chain joins TRBV9 to TRBJ2-3; D is unresolved. The CDR3 totals 15 residues. The germline V gene encodes CDR1 SGDLS and CDR2 YYNGEE. V shed 1 base and J shed 0 bases, with 9 bases lying between them. CDR3 in amino acids: CASSVSGFSTDTQYF. In nucleotides, the CDR3 is TGTGCCAGCAGCGTATCGGGTTTCAGCACAGATACGCAGTATTTT.

The chain joins TRBV18 to TRBJ1-1; D gene ambiguous. V was clipped by 6 bases and J by 6 bases, with 14 bases between them. The germline V gene has CDR1 KGHSH and CDR2 LQKENI. The CDR3 extends over 13 amino acids. The CDR3: CASSPDRQAEAFF. The CDR3 DNA is TGTGCCAGCTCTCCTGACCGCCAGGCTGAAGCTTTCTTT. Supplemented by reference TRBV18 and TRBJ1-1, the full variable domain reads NAGVMQNPRHLVRRRGQEARLRCSPMKGHSHVYWYRQLPEEGLKFMVYLQKENIIDESGMPKERFSAEFPKEGPSILRIQQVVRGDSAAYFCASSPDRQAEAFFGQGTRLTVV.

The rearrangement uses TRBV2 and TRBJ1-5, with 7 positions matching TRBD1. CDR3 length: 15 amino acids. V dropped 5 bases and J dropped 0; count of bases not matched to a gene: 4. Germline V CDR1 and CDR2: SNHLY, FYNNEI. The DNA for the CDR3 is TGTGCCAGCAGTACACAGGGGCTTAGCAATCAGCCCCAGCATTTT. It yields the protein CASSTQGLSNQPQHF.

The chain carries TRBV5-1 and TRBJ1-1, with 10 bases that match TRBD1. Germline V CDR1 and CDR2: SGHRS, YFSETQ. The CDR3 sequence is 16 residues long. V lost 0 bases to trimming and J lost 5 bases; unmatched junction nucleotides: 7. The CDR3 nucleotides are TGCGCCAGCAGCTTGGAATCTCCGGGACAGGGGACTGAAGCTTTCTTT. Translated: CASSLESPGQGTEAFF.

The genes are TRBV5-6 and TRBJ1-2; D uncertain. The CDR3 length is 16 residues. From germline, CDR1 is SGHDT and CDR2 YYEEEE. V was pared by 4 bases and J by 2 bases, with 18 bases between. The CDR3 is CASSPFTARENYGYTF. The CDR3 DNA follows: TGTGCCAGCAGCCCGTTCACGGCCCGGGAAAACTATGGCTACACCTTC.

This rearrangement joins TRBV11-3 to TRBJ2-1; D might be TRBD2 (5 bases). Germline CDR1 is SGHNT and CDR2 is YENEEA. CDR3 size: 13 residues. Between the trimmed V and J ends, which lost 5 bases and 12 bases, there was a span of 17 bases. This CDR3 reads CASSLGVPGRQFF. The DNA of the CDR3 is TGTGCCAGCAGCCTCGGGGTCCCCGGCCGGCAGTTCTTC. The full variable domain, rest sourced from reference TRBV11-3 and TRBJ2-1, is EAGVVQSPRYKIIEKKQPVAFWCNPISGHNTLYWYLQNLGQGPELLIRYENEEAVDDSQLPKDRFSAERLKGVDSTLKIQPAELGDSAVYLCASSLGVPGRQFFGPGTRLTVL.

V gene TRBV11-3 combines with J gene TRBJ2-7, with a weak D call TRBD1 (6 bases). Looked up from germline, CDR1 is SGHNT and CDR2 is YENEEA. This CDR3 is 12 amino acids long. Trimming removed 6 bases at V and 2 bases at J, with 8 bases between. The CDR3 nucleotides are TGTGCCAGCAGGGGGGCGCCCTACGAGCAGTACTTC. Translating gives CASRGAPYEQYF.

The rearrangement uses TRBV7-9 and TRBJ2-1; possibly TRBD1 for D (6 bases). Per germline, CDR1 SEHNR and CDR2 FQNEAQ (reference sequence). The CDR3 contains 11 residues. V dropped 6 bases and J dropped 14 bases, with 14 bases sitting between them. The CDR3 DNA reads as TGTGCCAGCAGAGACGGGACAACTAAGTTCTTC. Translation: CASRDGTTKFF.